Detailed here is one TCR beta chain. How the authors handled the data: How many nucleated cells were present was estimated from reference gene primer amplification. Measured with immunoSEQ multiplex PCR; TCRdb has only the in-frame clones, and not every one. V and J calls and clone size are those listed in that table; D and trimming were worked out from the DNA. The data hold about 200,000 clones, with about three quarters observed a single time. The CDR3 is 17 residues long. Germline V gene sequence: CDR1 SGHNT, CDR2 YYREEE (reference sequence). V dropped 2 bases and J dropped 0; count of bases not matched to a gene: 4. The record originates from a study of blood T cell repertoires in COVID-19. Study details: The samples span acute and convalescent COVID-19 from the United States, Italy and Spain. The cDNA or gDNA used as material had been derived from T cells, B-cell-depleted T cells, or PBMCs.

What was sequenced was peripheral blood. The receptor comes from a woman older than 75 with active or convalescent COVID-19. This rearrangement joins TRBV5-4 to TRBJ2-6; TRBD1 matches at 8 bases. The CDR3 is CASSFPGQVSGANVLTF. CDR3 in DNA: TGTGCCAGCAGCTTCCCGGGACAGGTCTCTGGGGCCAACGTCCTGACTTTC.